Below are 22 T cell receptor beta chains sequenced from a single sample in a study of naive and memory T cell subsets. Both TRBC1 and TRBC2 were covered by a beta constant-region primer of two equimolar oligonucleotides. Four rounds of PCR amplified the ligated cDNA using nested alpha and beta constant-region primers plus SP2. MiXCR, run by TCRdb on the UMI-ligation and nested PCR reads, gives a single entry per CDR3 protein. Among approximately 20,000 distinct CDR3 sequences listed, approximately 10% were seen once. Sequencing was done on a sample of central memory CD8+ T cells from blood. The source is a human donor in good health.

Only a few counts were recorded for this clonotype. V gene TRBV7-3 combines with J gene TRBJ2-1, with a weak D call TRBD2 (5 bases). CDR1 is SGHTA, CDR2 FQGTGA, per germline. The CDR3 contains 14 residues. V was trimmed by 5 bases and J by 4 bases, leaving 12 bases between them. CDR3 residues: CASSPDRGYNEQFF. CDR3 nucleotides: TGTGCCAGCAGCCCCGACCGAGGGTACAATGAGCAGTTCTTC.

This clonotype was counted a few times. The rearrangement links TRBV29-1 to TRBJ1-1; no firm D call. The length of the CDR3 is 10 residues. V was pared by 7 bases and J by 7 bases, with 10 bases between. Germline V gives CDR1 SQVTM, CDR2 ANQGSEA. CDR3 sequence reads: CSGLGGEAFF. The CDR3, as DNA: TGCAGCGGATTGGGCGGTGAAGCTTTCTTT.

The chain employs TRBV7-9 and TRBJ2-7; 8 bases agree with TRBD2. There are 18 residues in the CDR3. The junction had 13 bases not matched to a gene; V was cut back by 3 bases and J by 0 bases. Germline V gives CDR1 SEHNR, CDR2 FQNEAQ (reference sequence). Written as DNA, the CDR3 is TGTGCCAGCAGCTTCCGACCCTCACTAGCGGCTGACTCCTACGAGCAGTACTTC. It encodes CASSFRPSLAADSYEQYF.

This clonotype showed up many times. V and J are TRBV4-1 and TRBJ2-7; D unclear. CDR1 and CDR2 from the germline V gene are MGHRA and YSYEKL. V lost 4 bases and J lost 3, with 13 bases in between. This CDR3 spans 14 amino acids. DNA of the CDR3: TGCGCCAGCAGCCCGACGGACGGATACTACGAGCAGTACTTC. Translated: CASSPTDGYYEQYF.

This clonotype was seen a few times. The chain has TRBV27 and TRBJ2-1, with 11 positions matching TRBD1. V was clipped by 6 bases and J by 7 bases; unmatched bases: 2. Germline V gene sequence: CDR1 MNHEY, CDR2 SMNVEV (reference sequence). This CDR3 contains 13 residues. The CDR3 DNA is TGTGCCAGCAGCCGGGACAGGGGGAATGAGCAGTTCTTC. This sequence encodes CASSRDRGNEQFF.

At least ten counts were recorded for this clonotype. The chain recombines TRBV4-3 with TRBJ2-1, with TRBD2 matching over 9 bases. The germline CDR1 and CDR2 sequences are LGHNA and YSLEER. The CDR3 covers 15 residues. J lost 7 bases, V lost 2 bases, and 6 bases had no gene match. The CDR3 loop is CASSQLAGVGNEQFF. The CDR3 nucleotides are TGCGCCAGCAGCCAATTAGCGGGAGTTGGGAATGAGCAGTTCTTC.

The V and J genes are TRBV29-1 and TRBJ1-2; a possible D gene is TRBD1 (5 bases). The CDR3 covers 13 residues. Germline CDR1 reads SQVTM; CDR2 reads ANQGSEA. V lost 3 bases, J lost 5 bases, and 13 bases lay in between. Here the CDR3 DNA reads TGCAGCGTTGACCCGACAGCGAGATATGGCTACACCTTC. Translation: CSVDPTARYGYTF.

This clonotype occurred a few times. The chain uses TRBV11-2 and TRBJ1-5, with D perhaps TRBD1 (5 bases). With 3 bases removed from V and 5 bases from J, the gap between germline ends came to 14 bases. CDR1 SGHAT and CDR2 FQNNGV come from the germline V gene. This CDR3 has 15 amino acids. The CDR3 nucleotides are TGTGCCAGCAGCTTTGGGGGTTCCGGGTATCAGCCCCAGCATTTT. This codes for CASSFGGSGYQPQHF.

In its sample, this clonotype was seen many times. The chain recombines TRBV29-1 with TRBJ2-7; possibly TRBD1 for D (6 bases). This CDR3 contains 18 residues. The germline V gene has CDR1 SQVTM and CDR2 ANQGSEA. V was trimmed by 3 bases and J by 1 base, leaving 25 bases between them. This CDR3 reads CSVEGTQRGSARSYEQYF. CDR3 sequence (DNA): TGCAGCGTTGAGGGTACACAGAGGGGGAGCGCTAGGTCCTACGAGCAGTACTTC.

This clonotype was detected ten times or more. This rearrangement joins TRBV7-8 to TRBJ2-1; perhaps TRBD2 as D (5 bases). The V gene lost 0 bases and the J gene lost 10 bases, with 7 bases spanning the gap. The CDR3 has 12 residues. Germline CDR1 and CDR2: SGHVS and FQNEAQ. Here the CDR3 DNA reads TGTGCCAGCAGCTTAGCGAGGGCAGAGCAGTTCTTC. This sequence encodes CASSLARAEQFF. The full variable domain, with the rest looked up from reference TRBV7-8 and TRBJ2-1, is GAGVSQSPRYKVAKRGQDVALRCDPISGHVSLFWYQQALGQGPEFLTYFQNEAQLDKSGLPSDRFFAERPEGSVSTLKIQRTQQEDSAVYLCASSLARAEQFFGPGTRLTVL.

This sequence joins TRBV7-2 and TRBJ2-7; tentatively, D is TRBD2 (7 bases). The V gene's germline CDR1 is SGHTA and CDR2 FQGNSA. The CDR3 length is 14 residues. V gave up 4 bases and J gave up 7 bases, with 17 bases separating them. The CDR3 spells CASSWPRGRWEQYF. CDR3 in DNA: TGTGCCAGCAGCTGGCCGCGGGGGCGATGGGAGCAGTACTTC.

This clonotype has at least ten counts. The chain joins TRBV6-1 to TRBJ2-1; D not resolved. Trimming took off 1 base at V and 9 bases at J, with 13 bases between the two ends. The length of the CDR3 is 14 residues. The germline V gene encodes CDR1 MNHNS and CDR2 SASEGT. The CDR3 loop is CASSEVLDGAEQFF. DNA of the CDR3: TGTGCCAGCAGTGAAGTTTTGGATGGAGCTGAGCAGTTCTTC.

This clonotype was picked up a small number of times. This rearrangement joins TRBV20-1 to TRBJ2-1; 14 bases match TRBD2. V was pared by 0 bases and J by 8 bases, with 12 bases of the junction left unmatched. The CDR3 spans 18 residues. CDR1 and CDR2 (germline): DFQATT, SNEGSKA (reference sequence). CDR3 sequence (DNA): TGCAGTGCTAGAGATTTCGTTGGGACTAGCGGGAGTGGAGATGAGCAGTTCTTC. It codes for CSARDFVGTSGSGDEQFF.

This clonotype was seen at least ten times. V gene TRBV3-1 combines with J gene TRBJ2-1, with 7 bases lining up with TRBD2. J gave up 3 bases and V 0 bases, and 5 bases lay outside the gene matches. In germline, CDR1 is LGHDT, CDR2 YNNKEL (reference sequence). This CDR3 is built from 16 residues. Here the CDR3 DNA reads TGTGCCAGCAGCCAAGAGGGCGCGGGAGTCTACAATGAGCAGTTCTTC. It translates to CASSQEGAGVYNEQFF.

The chain joins TRBV27 to TRBJ1-1; 7 bases match TRBD1. The CDR3 extends over 13 amino acids. Looked up from germline, CDR1 is MNHEY and CDR2 is SMNVEV (reference sequence). Trimming cost V 4 bases and J 6 bases; bases outside gene matches: 5. CDR3 region: CASSWQGGAEAFF. The CDR3 nucleotides read TGTGCCAGCAGTTGGCAGGGGGGAGCTGAAGCTTTCTTT.

In its sample, this clonotype was seen many times. The rearrangement uses TRBV7-9 and TRBJ2-1; D is perhaps TRBD2 (6 bases). V was clipped by 5 bases and J by 8 bases, with 22 bases between them. This CDR3 has 16 amino acids. Germline CDR1 reads SEHNR; CDR2 reads FQNEAQ (reference sequence). The CDR3 spells CASSPPTGRGTYEQFF. The DNA of the CDR3 is TGTGCCAGCAGCCCACCCACCGGGCGCGGGACCTATGAGCAGTTCTTC. Combining the CDR3 with reference TRBV7-9 and TRBJ2-1 gives the whole variable domain DTGVSQNPRHKITKRGQNVTFRCDPISEHNRLYWYRQTLGQGPEFLTYFQNEAQLEKSRLLSDRFSAERPKGSFSTLEIQRTEQGDSAMYLCASSPPTGRGTYEQFFGPGTRLTVL.

This clonotype was detected only a few times. The chain links TRBV6-6 to TRBJ2-7, with 9 nucleotides matching TRBD2. The CDR3 has 16 residues. Germline-derived CDR1 and CDR2 are MNHNY and SVGAGI (reference sequence). With 0 bases clipped from V and 2 bases from J, the junction kept 5 bases outside the gene matches. CDR3 nucleotide sequence: TGTGCCAGCAGTTACTCGGCTAGCGGGACCCCCTACGAGCAGTACTTC. Amino acids: CASSYSASGTPYEQYF.

This clonotype appeared many times. The chain is built from TRBV28 and TRBJ2-7; 10 bases align to TRBD2. The CDR3 contains 15 residues. J lost 3 bases, V lost 2 bases, and 4 bases had no gene match. The germline V gene encodes CDR1 MDHEN and CDR2 SYDVKM. The CDR3 bases are TGTGCCAGCAGTTTAGCAGCTAGCGGGAGCTACGAGCAGTACTTC. It yields the protein CASSLAASGSYEQYF.

V usage is TRBV6-5 and J usage is TRBJ1-2; 7 bases agree with TRBD1. J lost 6 bases, V lost 6 bases, and 13 bases had no gene match. The CDR3 runs to 15 residues. Germline V gene sequence: CDR1 MNHEY, CDR2 SVGAGI. The CDR3 spells CASSLYTGEKHGYTF. The CDR3 coding sequence is TGTGCCAGCAGCCTTTATACAGGGGAGAAGCATGGCTACACCTTC.

J is TRBJ2-1 and V is TRBV28; TRBD2 is a possible D gene (5 bases). Germline CDR1 MDHEN, CDR2 SYDVKM. Trimming pared 6 bases from V and 0 bases from J, leaving 9 bases between. This CDR3 is 14 amino acids long. The CDR3 region has the DNA TGTGCCAGCAGAGCGGAACCCTCCTACAATGAGCAGTTCTTC. It translates to CASRAEPSYNEQFF.

The V and J genes are TRBV25-1 and TRBJ2-2; no reliable D call. Germline loops: CDR1 MGHDK, CDR2 SYGVNS. Trimming took 5 bases from V and 3 from J, leaving 13 bases between them. The CDR3 is 15 amino acids. In DNA form, the CDR3 reads TGTGCCAGCAGTACCCCGGGCCTCGACACCGGGGAGCTGTTTTTT. It specifies CASSTPGLDTGELFF. Full variable domain (missing parts from reference TRBV25-1 and TRBJ2-2): EADIYQTPRYLVIGTGKKITLECSQTMGHDKMYWYQQDPGMELHLIHYSYGVNSTEKGDLSSESTVSRIRTEHFPLTLESARPSHTSQYLCASSTPGLDTGELFFGEGSRLTVL.

CDR3 DNA sequence: TGTGCCAGCAGTTACAACCCCTCGGGGGAGCAGTACTTC. Amino acids: CASSYNPSGEQYF. This chain links TRBV6-6 with TRBJ2-7; D possibly corresponds to TRBD2 (5 bases). The V gene's germline CDR1 is MNHNY and CDR2 SVGAGI (reference sequence). V was shortened by 2 bases and J by 7 bases, with 12 bases between the two germline ends. CDR3 length: 13 amino acids.